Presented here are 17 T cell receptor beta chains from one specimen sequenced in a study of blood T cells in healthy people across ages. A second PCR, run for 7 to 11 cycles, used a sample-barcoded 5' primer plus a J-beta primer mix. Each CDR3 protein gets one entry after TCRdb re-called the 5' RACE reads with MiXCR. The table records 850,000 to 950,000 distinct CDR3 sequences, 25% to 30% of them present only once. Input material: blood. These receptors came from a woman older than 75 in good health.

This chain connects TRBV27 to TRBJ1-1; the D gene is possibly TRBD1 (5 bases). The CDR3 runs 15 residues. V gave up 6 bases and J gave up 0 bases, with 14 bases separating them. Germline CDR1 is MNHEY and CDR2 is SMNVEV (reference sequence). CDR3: CASRRGSRVNTEAFF. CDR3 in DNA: TGTGCCAGCAGAAGAGGGTCCAGGGTGAACACTGAAGCTTTCTTT.

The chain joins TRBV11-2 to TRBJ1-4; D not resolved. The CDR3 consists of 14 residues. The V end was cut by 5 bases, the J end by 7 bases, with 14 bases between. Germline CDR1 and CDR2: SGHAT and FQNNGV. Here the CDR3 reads CASSTDRISEKLFF. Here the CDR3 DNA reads TGTGCCAGCAGCACTGACCGGATTTCTGAAAAACTGTTTTTT.

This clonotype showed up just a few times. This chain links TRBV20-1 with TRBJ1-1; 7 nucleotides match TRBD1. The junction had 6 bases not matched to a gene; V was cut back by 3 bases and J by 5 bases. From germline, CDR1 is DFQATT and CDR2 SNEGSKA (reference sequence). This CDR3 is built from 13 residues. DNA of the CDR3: TGCAGTGCTAGCGAGGGGGCAGATACTGAAGCTTTCTTT. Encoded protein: CSASEGADTEAFF.

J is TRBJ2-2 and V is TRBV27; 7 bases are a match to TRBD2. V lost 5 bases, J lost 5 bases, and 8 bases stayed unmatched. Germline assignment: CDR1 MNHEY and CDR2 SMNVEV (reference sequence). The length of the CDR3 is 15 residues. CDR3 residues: CASSGEGRGTGELFF. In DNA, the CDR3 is TGTGCCAGCAGTGGGGAGGGGCGCGGAACCGGGGAGCTGTTTTTT.

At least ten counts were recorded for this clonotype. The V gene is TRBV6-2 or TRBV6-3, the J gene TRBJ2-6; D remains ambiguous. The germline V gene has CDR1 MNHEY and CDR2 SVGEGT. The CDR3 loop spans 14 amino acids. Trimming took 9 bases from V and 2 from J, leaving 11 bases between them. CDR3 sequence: CASKPVAGANVLTF. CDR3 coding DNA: TGTGCCAGTAAACCGGTGGCTGGGGCCAACGTCCTGACTTTC.

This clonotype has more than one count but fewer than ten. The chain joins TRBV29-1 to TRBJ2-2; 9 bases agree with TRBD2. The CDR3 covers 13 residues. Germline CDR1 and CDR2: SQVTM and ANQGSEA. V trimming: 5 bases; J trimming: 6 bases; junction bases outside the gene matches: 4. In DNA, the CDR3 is TGCAGCGTTCTTCTAGCGGGGCCCGGGGAGCTGTTTTTT. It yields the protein CSVLLAGPGELFF.

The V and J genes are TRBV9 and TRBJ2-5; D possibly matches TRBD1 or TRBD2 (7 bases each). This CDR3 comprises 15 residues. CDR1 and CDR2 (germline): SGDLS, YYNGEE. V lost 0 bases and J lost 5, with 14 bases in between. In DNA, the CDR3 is TGTGCCAGCAGCGTAGGACAGGGAGGGCTGGAGACCCAGTACTTC. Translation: CASSVGQGGLETQYF. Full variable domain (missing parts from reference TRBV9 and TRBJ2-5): DSGVTQTPKHLITATGQRVTLRCSPRSGDLSVYWYQQSLDQGLQFLIQYYNGEERAKGNILERFSAQQFPDLHSELNLSSLELGDSALYFCASSVGQGGLETQYFGPGTRLLVL.

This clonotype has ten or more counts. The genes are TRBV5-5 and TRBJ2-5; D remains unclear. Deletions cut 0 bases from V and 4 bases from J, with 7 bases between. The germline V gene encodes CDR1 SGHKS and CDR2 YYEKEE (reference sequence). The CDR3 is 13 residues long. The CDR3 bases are TGTGCCAGCAGCTTGGTCAGTCGAGAGACCCAGTACTTC. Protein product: CASSLVSRETQYF.

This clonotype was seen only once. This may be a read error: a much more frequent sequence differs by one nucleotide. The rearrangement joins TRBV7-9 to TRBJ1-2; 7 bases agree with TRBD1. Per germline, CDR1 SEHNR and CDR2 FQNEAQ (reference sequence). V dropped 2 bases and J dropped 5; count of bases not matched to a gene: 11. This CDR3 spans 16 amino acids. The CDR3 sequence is CASSLPDRVGRYGYTF. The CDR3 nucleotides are TGTGCCAGCAGCTTACCAGACAGGGTCGGGCGTTATGGCTACACCTTC.

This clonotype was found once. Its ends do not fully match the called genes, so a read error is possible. For the CDR3, the DNA is TGTGCCGGCAGCTTACCTAACTACAATGAGCAGTTCTTC. It codes for CAGSLPNYNEQFF. The rearrangement uses TRBV7-9 and TRBJ2-1; D ambiguous. CDR3 length equals 13 residues. Looked up from germline, CDR1 is SEHNR and CDR2 is FQNEAQ (reference sequence).

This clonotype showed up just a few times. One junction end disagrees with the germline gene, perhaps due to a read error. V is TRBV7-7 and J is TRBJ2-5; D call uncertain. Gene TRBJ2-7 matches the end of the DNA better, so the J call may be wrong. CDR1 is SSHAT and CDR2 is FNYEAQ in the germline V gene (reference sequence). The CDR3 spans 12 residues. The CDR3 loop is CASSLIKGEQYF. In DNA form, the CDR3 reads TGTGCTAGCAGCTTAATTAAGGGCGAGCAGTACTTC.

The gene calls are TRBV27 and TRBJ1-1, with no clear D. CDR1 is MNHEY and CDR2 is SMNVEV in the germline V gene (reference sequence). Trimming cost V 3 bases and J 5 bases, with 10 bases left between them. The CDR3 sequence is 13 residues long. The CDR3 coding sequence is TGTGCCAGCAGTTTTCAGTGGAGAACTGAAGCTTTCTTT. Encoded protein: CASSFQWRTEAFF.

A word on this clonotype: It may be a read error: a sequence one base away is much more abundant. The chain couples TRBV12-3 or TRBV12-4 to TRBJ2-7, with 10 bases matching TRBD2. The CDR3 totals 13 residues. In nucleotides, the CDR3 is TGTGCCAACAGTTCTAGCGGGGGCCGCGAGCAGTACTTC. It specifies CANSSSGGREQYF.

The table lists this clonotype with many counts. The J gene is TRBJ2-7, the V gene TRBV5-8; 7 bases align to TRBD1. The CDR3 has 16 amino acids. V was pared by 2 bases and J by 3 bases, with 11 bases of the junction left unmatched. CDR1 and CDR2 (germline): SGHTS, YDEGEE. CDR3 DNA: TGTGCCAGCAGCTTAATGATAGGGACAGTGATCTACGAGCAGTACTTC. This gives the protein CASSLMIGTVIYEQYF.

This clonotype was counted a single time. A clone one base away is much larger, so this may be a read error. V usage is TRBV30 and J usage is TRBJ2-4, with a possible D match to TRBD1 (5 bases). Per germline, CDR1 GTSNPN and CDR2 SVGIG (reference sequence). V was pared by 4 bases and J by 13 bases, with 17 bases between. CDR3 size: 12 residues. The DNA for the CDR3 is TGTGCCTGGAAATTAGGGGTTAAGGTGCAGTACTTC. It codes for CAWKLGVKVQYF.

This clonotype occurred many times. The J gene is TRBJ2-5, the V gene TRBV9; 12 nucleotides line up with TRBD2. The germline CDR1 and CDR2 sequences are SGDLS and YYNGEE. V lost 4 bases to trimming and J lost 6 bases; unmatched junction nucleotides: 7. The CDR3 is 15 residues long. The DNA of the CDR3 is TGTGCCAGCAGCACGACTAGCGGGGGTGAACAGACCCAGTACTTC. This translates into CASSTTSGGEQTQYF. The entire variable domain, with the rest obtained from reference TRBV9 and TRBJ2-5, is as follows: DSGVTQTPKHLITATGQRVTLRCSPRSGDLSVYWYQQSLDQGLQFLIQYYNGEERAKGNILERFSAQQFPDLHSELNLSSLELGDSALYFCASSTTSGGEQTQYFGPGTRLLVL.

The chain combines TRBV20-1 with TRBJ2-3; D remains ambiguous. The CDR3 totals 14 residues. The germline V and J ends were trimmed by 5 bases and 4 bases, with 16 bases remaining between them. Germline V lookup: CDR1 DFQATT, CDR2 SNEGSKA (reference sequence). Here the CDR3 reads CSAPRVVEADTQYF. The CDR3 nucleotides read TGCAGTGCTCCCCGGGTAGTCGAGGCAGATACGCAGTATTTT.